This T cell receptor beta chain was observed in a study of OX40 agonist ivuxolimab in advanced cancers. Clones were read by immunoSEQ multiplex PCR, and TCRdb kept only the in-frame ones, dropping some. The sample carries roughly 42,000 clones, 86% recorded once. CDR3 size: 16 residues. V lost 2 bases and J lost 0, with 11 bases in between. Germline lookup yields CDR1 MDHEN and CDR2 SYDVKM. The starting material was CD4+ or CD8+ T cells sorted from blood, obtained in a trial of the OX40 agonist ivuxolimab. The rearrangement links TRBV28 to TRBJ1-3, with D hard to call. The source of this sequence is an adult with an advanced solid tumor such as melanoma, head and neck, liver or kidney cancer. CDR3 DNA sequence: TGTGCCAGCAGTTTAGGGGTTCTCACCTCTGGAAACACCATATATTTT. Translated: CASSLGVLTSGNTIYF.